Below, 29 T cell receptor beta chains from the same sample are listed, as sequenced in a study of blood T cell repertoires in COVID-19 (TCRdb year 2020). The method behind the library was the immunoSEQ multiplex PCR assay. TCRdb limited this immuneACCESS table to in-frame rearrangements with V and J called. A share of clones is missing; checked studies link under half to unresolved V genes, and the rest is unexplained. The sample records 40,000 or so clones, more than 80% of which are singletons. The biggest ten clones account for 9% of the sample. The sample was peripheral blood. Receptors were obtained from a man younger than 40 with active or convalescent COVID-19.

This chain links TRBV2 with TRBJ1-2; 10 bases are a match to TRBD1. CDR3 length: 14 amino acids. Germline V gene sequence: CDR1 SNHLY, CDR2 FYNNEI. V was pared by 5 bases and J by 4 bases, with 4 bases of the junction left unmatched. The CDR3 coding sequence is TGTGCCAGCAGTCGGGACAGGGGAAGCTATGGCTACACCTTC. Residues: CASSRDRGSYGYTF.

The gene calls are TRBV2 and TRBJ1-5; D perhaps matches TRBD1 (6 bases). This CDR3 region has 15 residues. The V end was cut by 4 bases, the J end by 0 bases, with 10 bases between. Per the germline V gene, CDR1 is SNHLY and CDR2 is FYNNEI. DNA for the CDR3: TGTGCCAGCAGTGCGGACAGAATTAGCAATCAGCCCCAGCATTTT. Translated: CASSADRISNQPQHF.

The V gene is TRBV4-3, the J gene TRBJ2-3; maybe TRBD2 (5 bases). Germline CDR1 and CDR2: LGHNA and YSLEER. This CDR3 is built from 18 residues. The V gene lost 2 bases and the J gene lost 2 bases, with 20 bases spanning the gap. The CDR3 region has the DNA TGCGCCAGCAGCCAAAGGGCTAGCAAACAACTTCACACAGATACGCAGTATTTT. This sequence encodes CASSQRASKQLHTDTQYF.

The chain employs TRBV18 and TRBJ2-7, with D perhaps TRBD2 (5 bases). The CDR3 is 15 amino acids. V was clipped by 3 bases and J by 2 bases, with 14 bases between them. The germline V gene encodes CDR1 KGHSH and CDR2 LQKENI. The CDR3 DNA reads TGTGCCAGCTCACCCGGTACAGAGGGTCCCTACGAGCAGTACGTC. It translates to CASSPGTEGPYEQYV.

This clone was found once. The chain carries TRBV11-2 and TRBJ2-4; D is possibly TRBD1 (5 bases). Germline-derived CDR1 and CDR2 are SGHAT and FQNNGV. The length of the CDR3 is 17 residues. V lost 5 bases to trimming and J lost 2 bases, with 19 bases between them. CDR3 sequence reads: CASSRLVQGSTKNIQYF. CDR3 nucleotides: TGTGCCAGCAGCCGCCTCGTCCAGGGCTCGACCAAAAACATTCAGTACTTC.

The chain joins TRBV5-1 to TRBJ2-6, with a tentative D call TRBD2 (5 bases). Germline lookup yields CDR1 SGHRS and CDR2 YFSETQ. V dropped 0 bases and J dropped 4 bases, with 11 bases sitting between them. The CDR3 covers 16 residues. The CDR3 spells CASSLEFGEGANVLTF. The CDR3 DNA sequence: TGCGCCAGCAGCTTGGAGTTCGGGGAAGGGGCCAACGTCCTGACTTTC. The complete variable domain, with remaining parts taken from reference TRBV5-1 and TRBJ2-6, reads KAGVTQTPRYLIKTRGQQVTLSCSPISGHRSVSWYQQTPGQGLQFLFEYFSETQRNKGNFPGRFSGRQFSNSRSEMNVSTLELGDSALYLCASSLEFGEGANVLTFGAGSRLTVL.

This clone occurred a few times. V and J are TRBV19 and TRBJ1-5, with a tentative D call TRBD1 (6 bases). The CDR3 runs to 15 residues. With 5 bases removed from V and 0 bases from J, the gap between germline ends came to 11 bases. The V gene's germline CDR1 is LNHDA and CDR2 SQIVND (reference sequence). This CDR3 is CASSWGGASNQPQHF. CDR3 sequence (DNA): TGTGCCAGTAGTTGGGGGGGGGCTAGCAATCAGCCCCAGCATTTT.

In nucleotides, the CDR3 is TGTGCCAGCAGCTCGGTACTAGCGGGCTACAATGAGCAGTTCTTC. It codes for CASSSVLAGYNEQFF. The chain carries TRBV11-2 and TRBJ2-1; 9 bases match TRBD2. Per germline, CDR1 SGHAT and CDR2 FQNNGV. The CDR3 loop spans 15 amino acids. J gave up 3 bases and V 4 bases, and 4 bases lay outside the gene matches.

This chain uses TRBV5-4 with TRBJ1-1; 8 nucleotides match TRBD1. CDR1 and CDR2 (germline): SGHNT, YYREEE (reference sequence). V shed 1 base and J 4 bases; nucleotides not matched to a gene: 3. This CDR3 spans 14 amino acids. CDR3 bases: TGTGCCAGCAGCTTGACAGGGGGGGGCACTGAAGCTTTCTTT. Amino acids: CASSLTGGGTEAFF. The variable domain in full, completed from reference TRBV5-4 and TRBJ1-1, reads ETGVTQSPTHLIKTRGQQVTLRCSSQSGHNTVSWYQQALGQGPQFIFQYYREEENGRGNFPPRFSGLQFPNYSSELNVNALELDDSALYLCASSLTGGGTEAFFGQGTRLTVV.

This chain links TRBV19 with TRBJ1-5; 7 bases map to TRBD1. CDR1 LNHDA and CDR2 SQIVND come from the germline V gene (reference sequence). V lost 3 bases to trimming and J lost 3 bases; unmatched junction nucleotides: 2. This CDR3 is 14 amino acids long. The CDR3 spells CASSIRGLNQPQHF. The CDR3 bases are TGTGCCAGTAGTATTAGGGGGCTCAATCAGCCCCAGCATTTT.

The chain employs TRBV5-5 and TRBJ1-4, with TRBD1 matching over 12 bases. Germline-derived CDR1 and CDR2 are SGHKS and YYEKEE (reference sequence). The CDR3 is 18 amino acids. The V segment lost 1 base and the J segment 2 bases; nucleotides outside the gene matches: 6. In DNA, the CDR3 is TGTGCCAGCAGCTTGAGGGACAGGGGGCAAGGGACTAATGAAAAACTGTTTTTT. Protein: CASSLRDRGQGTNEKLFF.

This chain uses TRBV9 with TRBJ2-5; D remains unclear. The CDR3 consists of 13 residues. V gave up 6 bases and J gave up 3 bases, with 12 bases separating them. Germline values: CDR1 SGDLS, CDR2 YYNGEE. The CDR3 loop is CASTPPQEETQYF. CDR3 coding DNA: TGTGCCAGCACACCACCTCAGGAAGAGACCCAGTACTTC.

This clone was counted a few times. The gene calls are TRBV11-3 and TRBJ2-2; weak D call: TRBD1 (6 bases). CDR3 size: 15 residues. Trimming pared 2 bases from V and 6 bases from J, leaving 13 bases between. Germline lookup yields CDR1 SGHNT and CDR2 YENEEA. The CDR3 reads CASSLRVQGSGELFF. The DNA for the CDR3 is TGTGCCAGCAGCTTACGTGTACAGGGTTCCGGGGAGCTGTTTTTT.

The J gene is TRBJ2-2, the V gene TRBV4-1; D is undetermined. Germline V gene sequence: CDR1 MGHRA, CDR2 YSYEKL. The CDR3 totals 16 residues. The germline V and J ends were trimmed by 0 bases and 5 bases, with 13 bases remaining between them. The CDR3 here is CASSQDFTIPTGELFF. CDR3 coding DNA: TGCGCCAGCAGCCAAGATTTCACAATACCAACCGGGGAGCTGTTTTTT.

This chain uses TRBV6-5 with TRBJ2-7; D may be TRBD2 (7 bases). CDR1 MNHEY and CDR2 SVGAGI come from the germline V gene. The CDR3 length is 14 residues. V was clipped by 2 bases and J by 2 bases, with 10 bases between them. CDR3 bases: TGTGCCAGCAGTTACGGAGGGGGGGCCTACGAGCAGTACTTC. Its translation: CASSYGGGAYEQYF.

This chain connects TRBV5-1 to TRBJ2-5; 10 bases agree with TRBD2. V lost 1 base to trimming and J lost 3 bases; unmatched junction nucleotides: 6. The CDR3 runs 16 residues. Germline V gives CDR1 SGHRS, CDR2 YFSETQ. CDR3 in DNA: TGCGCCAGCAGCTTGAGGGTAGCGGGAGGAAAAGAGACCCAGTACTTC. It encodes CASSLRVAGGKETQYF.

A single count supports this clone. V is TRBV24-1 and J is TRBJ1-4; TRBD1 aligns across 7 bases. The junction had 10 bases not matched to a gene; V was cut back by 6 bases and J by 7 bases. Germline V gives CDR1 KGHDR, CDR2 SFDVKD. The CDR3 sequence is 15 residues long. In DNA form, the CDR3 reads TGTGCCACCAGTCCTCTTCGACAGGGTGTTGAAAAACTGTTTTTT. The encoded protein is CATSPLRQGVEKLFF.

The gene calls are TRBV14 and TRBJ1-3; D is ambiguous. The CDR3 extends over 16 amino acids. The germline V gene has CDR1 SGHDN and CDR2 FVKESK. The V and J ends lost 1 base and 0 bases respectively, with 10 bases between them. CDR3 residues: CASSQVAGLSGNTIYF. The CDR3 DNA reads TGTGCCAGCAGCCAAGTGGCTGGGCTCTCTGGAAACACCATATATTTT.

The chain employs TRBV5-5 and TRBJ1-4; D uncertain. This CDR3 region has 17 residues. Germline values: CDR1 SGHKS, CDR2 YYEKEE (reference sequence). V was trimmed by 4 bases and J by 0 bases, leaving 16 bases between them. DNA of the CDR3: TGTGCCAGCAGCCTGTTCCCCTCGGGTGCAACTAATGAAAAACTGTTTTTT. It encodes CASSLFPSGATNEKLFF. Based on the CDR3 plus reference TRBV5-5 and TRBJ1-4, the full variable domain is DAGVTQSPTHLIKTRGQQVTLRCSPISGHKSVSWYQQVLGQGPQFIFQYYEKEERGRGNFPDRFSARQFPNYSSELNVNALLLGDSALYLCASSLFPSGATNEKLFFGSGTQLSVL.

The chain employs TRBV19 and TRBJ2-1; perhaps TRBD2 as D (5 bases). The CDR3 sequence is 15 residues long. Germline V CDR1 and CDR2: LNHDA, SQIVND (reference sequence). Trimming shortened V by 6 bases and J by 3 bases, and 15 bases separated the two germline ends. The CDR3 DNA reads as TGTGCCAGTAGCCTACTAGGGCAAGACTACAATGAGCAGTTCTTC. It encodes CASSLLGQDYNEQFF.

This chain joins TRBV19 and TRBJ2-3; 9 nucleotides agree with TRBD2. J gave up 1 base and V 4 bases, and 3 bases lay outside the gene matches. The length of the CDR3 is 15 residues. Germline CDR1 LNHDA, CDR2 SQIVND (reference sequence). The CDR3 DNA reads TGTGCCAGTAGTAATAGCGGGAGAGGCACAGATACGCAGTATTTT. It yields the protein CASSNSGRGTDTQYF.

Only one count was recorded for this clone. The gene calls are TRBV4-1 and TRBJ1-3; D gene uncertain. The CDR3 is made up of 16 amino acids. Germline V gene data show CDR1 as MGHRA and CDR2 as YSYEKL. The V and J ends lost 0 bases and 0 bases respectively, with 9 bases between them. The DNA of the CDR3 is TGCGCCAGCAGCCAAGAGAGCGCCCTCTCTGGAAACACCATATATTTT. As protein: CASSQESALSGNTIYF.

Note on this clone: The germline gene is not matched at one end of the junction; a read error may be the cause. In nucleotides, the CDR3 is TGTGCCAGCAACTTACCTAGCGGGGGACCCTACAATGAGCAGTTCTTC. Protein sequence: CASNLPSGGPYNEQFF. This sequence joins TRBV7-9 and TRBJ2-1; 10 positions agree with TRBD2. This CDR3 spans 16 amino acids. The germline V gene encodes CDR1 SEHNR and CDR2 FQNEAQ (reference sequence). The full variable domain, in which reference TRBV7-9 and TRBJ2-1 provide the parts outside the CDR3, is DTGVSQNPRHKITKRGQNVTFRCDPISEHNRLYWYRQTLGQGPEFLTYFQNEAQLEKSRLLSDRFSAERPKGSFSTLEIQRTEQGDSAMYLCASNLPSGGPYNEQFFGPGTRLTVL.

This sequence joins TRBV28 and TRBJ1-5, with D maybe TRBD1 (6 bases). CDR1 is MDHEN and CDR2 is SYDVKM in the germline V gene. V was trimmed by 8 bases and J by 7 bases, leaving 12 bases between them. CDR3 length equals 12 residues. CDR3 DNA sequence: TGTGCCAGCGGAGGGGGAGGGCAGCCCCAGCATTTT. The encoded protein is CASGGGGQPQHF.

CDR3 in DNA: TGTGCCAGCAGTCCAGGGGGCAGGTGGGAAAACACTGAAGCTTTCTTT. Translating gives CASSPGGRWENTEAFF. The V and J genes are TRBV27 and TRBJ1-1, with TRBD1 identical over 8 bases. The CDR3 is 16 residues long. The germline gives CDR1 MNHEY, CDR2 SMNVEV (reference sequence). The V and J ends lost 5 bases and 2 bases, in that order; junction bases with no gene match: 10.

This chain connects TRBV10-3 to TRBJ2-7; the D gene is possibly TRBD2 (5 bases). The V end lost 3 bases, the J end lost 5 bases, and 11 bases lay between the germline ends. The CDR3 loop spans 13 amino acids. In germline, CDR1 is ENHRY, CDR2 SYGVKD. The CDR3 reads CAISDRGPHEQYF. The CDR3 nucleotides are TGTGCCATCAGTGACCGGGGTCCCCACGAGCAGTACTTC.

The chain links TRBV19 to TRBJ1-1, with a tentative D call TRBD1 (5 bases). The V and J ends lost 3 bases and 1 base respectively, with 15 bases between them. Germline-derived CDR1 and CDR2 are LNHDA and SQIVND (reference sequence). This CDR3 has 16 residues. Here the CDR3 DNA reads TGTGCCAGTAGTATCCCTCGACAGAGTGGGAACACTGAAGCTTTCTTT. This codes for CASSIPRQSGNTEAFF.

V usage is TRBV9 and J usage is TRBJ2-2; unclear D gene. CDR1 and CDR2 (germline): SGDLS, YYNGEE. The CDR3 has 15 amino acids. Trimming left V 0 bases short and J 5 bases short, with 11 bases between. In nucleotides, the CDR3 is TGTGCCAGCAGCGTAGGTCAGTTGAGGACCGGGGAGCTGTTTTTT. Its protein product is CASSVGQLRTGELFF.

The rearrangement uses TRBV27 and TRBJ1-2; TRBD1 agrees at 7 bases. Trimming took 3 bases from V and 3 from J; bases not matched to a gene: 1. CDR1 and CDR2 from the germline V gene are MNHEY and SMNVEV (reference sequence). CDR3 size: 13 residues. CDR3 region: CASSFQGDYGYTF. Here the CDR3 DNA reads TGTGCCAGCAGTTTTCAGGGGGACTATGGCTACACCTTC.